Following are 12 T cell receptor beta chains from one sample sequenced in a study of T cells after yellow fever vaccination. One entry per CDR3 protein, called by TCRdb with MiXCR from the 5' RACE reads. The sample records about 300,000 distinct CDR3 sequences, around 8.6% being singletons. This material consisted of CD4+ T cells sorted from PBMCs, taken 5 days after the yellow fever booster vaccination. All receptors come from a man aged 18-30 years who received the YFV17D yellow fever vaccine.

This clonotype was observed many times. The CDR3 region has the DNA TGTGCCACCACGGCAGGGGGGCGGCCCTACAATGAGCAGTTCTTC. This encodes CATTAGGRPYNEQFF. The V gene is TRBV24-1, the J gene TRBJ2-1; tentative D call: TRBD1 (7 bases). CDR1 is KGHDR, CDR2 SFDVKD, per germline. V was clipped by 8 bases and J by 2 bases, with 15 bases between them. CDR3 size: 15 residues.

There are a few counts of this clonotype. The V and J genes are TRBV5-1 and TRBJ1-3; 7 positions match TRBD1. Germline assignment: CDR1 SGHRS and CDR2 YFSETQ. This CDR3 region has 15 residues. Trimming at V came to 4 bases and at J to 6 bases, leaving 10 bases not matched to a gene. CDR3 nucleotide sequence: TGCGCCAGCAGCCCACGGACAGGCAATGAAAACACCATATATTTT. It yields the protein CASSPRTGNENTIYF.

This clonotype occurred a few times. The rearrangement links TRBV7-9 to TRBJ2-2, with 7 positions matching TRBD1. Germline V gene data show CDR1 as SEHNR and CDR2 as FQNEAQ (reference sequence). With V trimmed by 4 bases and J by 1 base, 6 bases remained unmatched. The CDR3 is made up of 16 amino acids. CDR3 nucleotide sequence: TGTGCCAGCAGCTCCTTGGGACAGCTGAACACCGGGGAGCTGTTTTTT. It codes for CASSSLGQLNTGELFF.

The CDR3 DNA is TGTGCCAGCAGCGGCGGGTCGCAGGGCGAGCAGACCCAGTACTTC. It yields the protein CASSGGSQGEQTQYF. The V call is TRBV5-6, the J call TRBJ2-5, with D perhaps TRBD1 or TRBD2 (5 bases each). Trimming stripped 4 bases from V and 6 bases from J, with 19 bases between. The V gene's germline CDR1 is SGHDT and CDR2 YYEEEE. The CDR3 has 15 amino acids.

This clonotype appeared many times. The chain recombines TRBV7-2 with TRBJ2-3, with 7 positions matching TRBD2. V gave up 0 bases and J gave up 1 base; unmatched junction bases: 7. CDR1 and CDR2 (germline): SGHTA, FQGNSA. The CDR3 loop spans 17 amino acids. The CDR3 reads CASSLARGGGGTDTQYF. The DNA for the CDR3 is TGTGCCAGCAGCTTAGCCCGCGGGGGAGGGGGCACAGATACGCAGTATTTT.

This clonotype has more than one count but fewer than ten. V usage is TRBV7-3 and J usage is TRBJ2-2; 12 nucleotides align to TRBD2. This CDR3 comprises 15 residues. V was clipped by 4 bases and J by 6 bases; unmatched bases: 3. CDR1 is SGHTA and CDR2 is FQGTGA in the germline V gene. For the CDR3, the DNA is TGTGCCAGCAGCTCCCGGACTAGCGGGGCCGGGGAGCTGTTTTTT. Its protein product is CASSSRTSGAGELFF.

J is TRBJ1-1 and V is TRBV27; D unclear. Deletions cut 6 bases from V and 5 bases from J, with 10 bases between. CDR3 length equals 12 residues. Germline CDR1 is MNHEY and CDR2 is SMNVEV (reference sequence). The CDR3 DNA reads TGTGCCAGCAGGCCCATAGTAACTGAAGCTTTCTTT. Protein product: CASRPIVTEAFF.

The chain recombines TRBV6-6 with TRBJ1-1; D ambiguous. CDR3 length: 14 amino acids. V was pared by 2 bases and J by 4 bases, with 11 bases between. Germline CDR1 and CDR2: MNHNY and SVGAGI (reference sequence). DNA for the CDR3: TGTGCCAGCAGTTACCCCCTGGTGGGCACTGAAGCTTTCTTT. This encodes CASSYPLVGTEAFF.

The J gene is TRBJ1-1, the V gene TRBV18; D is ambiguous. This CDR3 has 16 amino acids. The V and J ends lost 3 bases and 0 bases respectively, with 14 bases between them. The germline V gene encodes CDR1 KGHSH and CDR2 LQKENI. For the CDR3, the DNA is TGTGCCAGCTCACCGTCGACCAGAATTATGAACACTGAAGCTTTCTTT. Translated: CASSPSTRIMNTEAFF.

This clonotype was detected only a few times. The V gene is TRBV5-1, the J gene TRBJ1-4; a weak D match, TRBD1 (6 bases). Germline V gene sequence: CDR1 SGHRS, CDR2 YFSETQ. V gave up 4 bases and J gave up 8 bases, with 15 bases separating them. CDR3 length: 14 amino acids. The CDR3 nucleotides are TGCGCCAGCAGCATCGGCAGGGGCAAGGAAAAACTGTTTTTT. This translates into CASSIGRGKEKLFF.

This clonotype was found a few times. The chain combines TRBV19 with TRBJ1-3, with D hard to call. V lost 6 bases, J lost 4 bases, and 16 bases lay in between. Germline V CDR1 and CDR2: LNHDA, SQIVND (reference sequence). The CDR3 runs to 15 residues. The CDR3 loop reads CASRITSIGGNTIYF. DNA of the CDR3: TGTGCCAGTAGGATTACGTCCATAGGCGGAAACACCATATATTTT.

V is TRBV2 and J is TRBJ1-5; D is unresolved. Germline lookup yields CDR1 SNHLY and CDR2 FYNNEI. This CDR3 is built from 14 residues. The V and J ends lost 7 bases and 2 bases respectively, with 12 bases between them. The CDR3 spells CASMMSGRNQPQHF. Written as DNA, the CDR3 is TGTGCCAGCATGATGTCAGGCCGCAATCAGCCCCAGCATTTT.